This T cell receptor beta chain is drawn from a study of T cells in Graves' hyperthyroidism and ophthalmopathy (dated by TCRdb to the late 2010s). Regarding the complete study: Peripheral blood was collected at initial diagnosis, before any treatment. To identify TCR V-J signatures that set the groups apart, the researchers used a discovery cohort of more than 95 patients, made up of some 41 with Graves' ophthalmopathy and about 60 with stable Graves' hyperthyroidism. Prospective prediction of ophthalmopathy was tested in an independent validation cohort of 18 to 20 hyperthyroidism patients and some 17 patients who later progressed to ophthalmopathy. The approximately 98 discovery patients were randomly divided into training and test sets at a 7:3 ratio. In addition, the study compared T-cell repertoires in thyroid tissue and in blood from six Graves' hyperthyroidism patients. Once sampling was done, hyperthyroidism patients were given methimazole at a starting dose of 30 mg daily, whereas ophthalmopathy patients were given high-dose intravenous methylprednisolone. The paper reports TCR Vbeta CDR3 sequencing of over 130 peripheral blood samples: some 41 ophthalmopathy, fewer than 85 hyperthyroidism and approximately 17 progressor patients. The study at large found these results: In validation, the model predicted progression to ophthalmopathy a median of roughly 6.1 months before onset, with over 60% sensitivity and roughly 77% specificity. Most expanded thyroid clonotypes (frequency above 0.001) were also detected in blood, a finding suggesting that blood repertoires may reflect thyroid immune responses. No statistical method was used to fix the sample size in advance, and group allocation was not hidden from the investigators. In cross-validation, a model built on a 13 V-J signature told ophthalmopathy apart from stable hyperthyroidism with 85% to 90% sensitivity and around 84% specificity, and in testing the same model reached 80%/75%.

From a lookup of the germline V gene, CDR1 and CDR2 are SGHDT and YYEEEE. V is pared back by 0 bases and J by 5 bases, with 13 bases lying between the germline termini. The CDR3 sequence holds 15 residues, the cysteine and phenylalanine included. Only CDR3 DNA remains: 45 bases, in frame from the first base. TCR beta CDR3 regions were amplified from RNA transcripts. The TCR CDR3 was subjected to a first round of RT-PCR using the HTBI primer set and the Qiagen OneStep RT-PCR kit. The libraries were constructed in a second round of multiplex PCR and then size-selected and purified. Sequencing of the libraries was done on an Illumina HiSeq2000 using paired-end 100 bp reads. Regarding the original processing steps: Raw data were processed with SOAPnuke, discarding reads with adapters, uncalled bases, mean Phred below 15, or no exact constant-primer or identifier match. High-quality paired reads were merged using COPE v1.2.5, and each unique nucleotide sequence was defined as a clonotype. Clonotypes were aligned to IMGT TRBV, TRBD and TRBJ reference segments using MiTCR v1.1. The analysis was restricted to V-J combinations with a frequency above 0.0001, which together covered about 99% of the repertoires. The TCS score was defined as the ratio of F50 (clonal expansion) to E x V (chaos), calculated using BLOSUM62-based TCRdist between CDR3 peptides within each V-J. Welch's t-statistics and random forest reduced 500 to 650 V-J features to fewer than 15, which were used in a naive Bayes classifier (R e1071). TCRdb reworked the public reads: Q25 trimming with fastp, MiXCR clone assembly, productive beta chains retained. Each CDR3 protein appears once, grouped with its most common genes and DNA. The V and J calls come from TCRdb's annotation, not from the publication. The sample profile shows hundreds of thousands of distinct CDR3 sequences; approximately 13% of them were found once. 34% of the sample goes to the ten largest clones.

Moderately to severely active disease, a Clinical Activity Score of at least 3, a NOSPECS grade of at least 4, and a duration under 3 months were present in ophthalmopathy patients. Patients with uncontrolled infections, other autoimmune diseases, pregnancy or lactation were excluded. Diagnoses were based on clinical symptoms, serum thyroxine and TRAb, thyroid ultrasound and orbital computed tomography. Ficoll-Paque density gradient centrifugation was used to isolate PBMCs from about 9 ml of fresh peripheral blood. Total RNA was extracted using Trizol reagent, and RNA quality was assessed on an Agilent 2100 Bioanalyzer. As to this clonotype: It has no known antigen specificity. Base qualities are not provided; no much larger clone lies one nucleotide away.

The TCR originated in a woman aged 40-49 years with Graves' ophthalmopathy. In this chain, TRBV5-6 is recombined with TRBJ2-3; a tentative D call is TRBD2 (5 bases match). Sequenced input: blood. Here the CDR3 is given as CASSLDYPRGDTQYF. Read as DNA, the sequence is TGTGCCAGCAGCTTGGACTACCCCCGGGGAGATACGCAGTATTTT.